This is a list of T cell receptor beta chains from one sample in a study of shared clonotypes between healthy human individuals. Sequenced by immunoSEQ multiplex PCR; TCRdb stores in-frame clones only, minus some. There are about 2 million clones in the sample; approximately 94% occur only once, and approximately 1.2% lies in the top ten. The specimen sequenced was naive CD8+ T cells sorted from blood. The receptors stem from a man aged 18 to 29 in good health. CDR3s include the opening cysteine and the closing phenylalanine or tryptophan.

j_gene	v_gene	CDR3aa
TRBJ2-5	TRBV7-6	CASSLVLAGGRETQYF
TRBJ2-3	TRBV7-8	CASSFGVGTGGTDTQYF
TRBJ1-6	TRBV5-6	CASSLGGLFNSPLHF
TRBJ2-3	TRBV11-2	CASSLAPPWAEGDTQYF
TRBJ1-2	TRBV9	CASSVGWGYTF
TRBJ1-1	TRBV10-3	CAITPQEYTEAFF
TRBJ2-6	TRBV7-2	CASSLGTQGPGANVLTF
TRBJ2-1	TRBV7-9	CASSFVPAGEQFF
TRBJ1-2	TRBV27	CASTKGAGQTYGYTF
TRBJ2-2	TRBV25-1	CASSSTENTGELFF
TRBJ1-6	TRBV10-2	CASSGTGSSYNSPLHF